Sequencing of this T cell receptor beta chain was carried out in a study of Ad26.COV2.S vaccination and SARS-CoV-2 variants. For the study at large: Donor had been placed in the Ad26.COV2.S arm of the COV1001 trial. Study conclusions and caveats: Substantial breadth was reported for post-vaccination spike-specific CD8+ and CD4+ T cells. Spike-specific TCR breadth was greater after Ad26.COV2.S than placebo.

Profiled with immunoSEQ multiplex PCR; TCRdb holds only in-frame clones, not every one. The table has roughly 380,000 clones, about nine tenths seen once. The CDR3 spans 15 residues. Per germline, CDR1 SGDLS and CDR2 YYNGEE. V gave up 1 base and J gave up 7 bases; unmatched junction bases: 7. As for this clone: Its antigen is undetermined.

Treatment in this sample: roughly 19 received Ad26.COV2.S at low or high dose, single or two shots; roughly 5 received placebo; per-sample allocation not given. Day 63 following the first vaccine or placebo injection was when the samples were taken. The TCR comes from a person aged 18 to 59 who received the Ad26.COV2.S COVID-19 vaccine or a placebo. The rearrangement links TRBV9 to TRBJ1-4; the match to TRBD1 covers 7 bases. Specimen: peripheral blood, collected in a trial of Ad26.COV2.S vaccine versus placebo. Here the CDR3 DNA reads TGTGCCAGCAGCGTATATCAGGGGGTAGGTGAAAAACTGTTTTTT. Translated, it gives CASSVYQGVGEKLFF.